A single sample gave rise to the 29 T cell receptor beta chains below, sequenced in a study of blood T cell repertoires in COVID-19. Assay used: immunoSEQ multiplex PCR; TCRdb lists only in-frame clones, some missing. The repertoire holds 120,000 to 150,000 clones, with less than 85% as singletons. The sample comprised PBMCs or T cells enriched from blood (not recorded which). The receptors were gathered from a woman younger than 35 who had been exposed to COVID-19.

The J gene is TRBJ2-7, the V gene TRBV7-9; a weak D match, TRBD2 (5 bases). The V gene's germline CDR1 is SEHNR and CDR2 FQNEAQ (reference sequence). The CDR3 extends over 14 amino acids. Trimming stripped 5 bases from V and 2 bases from J, with 13 bases between. This CDR3 reads CASSLRTRAYEQYF. CDR3 sequence (DNA): TGTGCCAGCAGCCTAAGGACTCGGGCCTACGAGCAGTACTTC.

This chain joins TRBV4-2 and TRBJ2-3; 9 nucleotides agree with TRBD2. Germline CDR1 reads LGHNA; CDR2 reads YNFKEQ. This CDR3 comprises 15 residues. After removal of 0 bases from V and 4 bases from J, the junction contained 2 bases not matched to a gene. This CDR3 is CASSQDSGSPDTQYF. In nucleotides, the CDR3 is TGTGCCAGCAGCCAAGATAGCGGGAGCCCAGATACGCAGTATTTT.

Within the sample, this clone is medium-sized. The chain is built from TRBV5-1 and TRBJ2-7; TRBD2 aligns across 11 bases. The length of the CDR3 is 15 residues. V was clipped by 0 bases and J by 2 bases; unmatched bases: 1. Germline V gene sequence: CDR1 SGHRS, CDR2 YFSETQ. DNA of the CDR3: TGCGCCAGCAGCTTGGAACTAGCGGGAGCCTACGAGCAGTACTTC. Its protein product is CASSLELAGAYEQYF.

This chain connects TRBV20-1 to TRBJ1-2; no clear D gene. Trimming left V 6 bases short and J 4 bases short, with 9 bases between. The CDR3 consists of 11 residues. Germline CDR1 DFQATT, CDR2 SNEGSKA (reference sequence). This CDR3 is CSAVYFYGYTF. In DNA, the CDR3 is TGCAGTGCCGTTTACTTCTATGGCTACACCTTC.

This clone came up once. This rearrangement joins TRBV29-1 to TRBJ2-5; D might be TRBD1 (6 bases). The ends were cut back, 6 bases at V and 5 bases at J, with 22 bases in the middle. Looked up from germline, CDR1 is SQVTM and CDR2 is ANQGSEA. The CDR3 runs to 15 residues. The CDR3 coding sequence is TGCAGCGTGAACAGGGATCGGGGCATAGGGGAGACCCAGTACTTC. Its translation is CSVNRDRGIGETQYF.

The chain links TRBV2 to TRBJ1-5; 8 nucleotides align to TRBD1. The CDR3 extends over 15 amino acids. V trimming: 6 bases; J trimming: 5 bases; junction bases outside the gene matches: 9. The germline gives CDR1 SNHLY, CDR2 FYNNEI. The CDR3 spells CASRVYRGSDQPQHF. As DNA, the CDR3 is TGTGCCAGCAGAGTCTACAGGGGGTCCGATCAGCCCCAGCATTTT.

V usage is TRBV5-1 and J usage is TRBJ1-1; no clear D. V was shortened by 6 bases and J by 0 bases, with 9 bases between the two germline ends. Germline V gene data show CDR1 as SGHRS and CDR2 as YFSETQ. The CDR3 length is 13 residues. The CDR3 region has the DNA TGCGCCAGCAAGTCAGGATTGAACACTGAAGCTTTCTTT. It yields the protein CASKSGLNTEAFF.

The chain combines TRBV10-1 with TRBJ2-7, with 7 bases matching TRBD2. V lost 1 base to trimming and J lost 3 bases; unmatched junction nucleotides: 12. The CDR3 extends over 17 amino acids. The germline V gene has CDR1 WNHNN and CDR2 SYGVQD (reference sequence). CDR3: CASSELGGRSKDYEQYF. CDR3 sequence (DNA): TGCGCCAGCAGTGAGTTGGGGGGGAGGTCGAAGGACTACGAGCAGTACTTC.

The rearrangement joins TRBV7-8 to TRBJ2-1; TRBD2 matches at 7 bases. CDR3 length: 17 residues. Germline assignment: CDR1 SGHVS and CDR2 FQNEAQ. The J segment lost 7 bases and the V segment lost 3 bases, leaving 15 bases of the junction unmatched. The CDR3 nucleotides read TGTGCCAGCAGCTTTTCGGCGGGAGCCCACTGGGTGAATGAGCAGTTCTTC. Its protein product is CASSFSAGAHWVNEQFF.

In this sample, this clone turned up once. This chain links TRBV7-2 with TRBJ2-3; 8 bases align to TRBD1. The CDR3 sequence is 15 residues long. The V segment lost 4 bases and the J segment 2 bases; nucleotides outside the gene matches: 5. Germline values: CDR1 SGHTA, CDR2 FQGNSA. CDR3 in DNA: TGTGCCAGCAGCTCCACAGGGGGGTTCACAGATACGCAGTATTTT. Protein product: CASSSTGGFTDTQYF.

The V gene is TRBV11-3, the J gene TRBJ2-1; TRBD2 might be the D (6 bases). This CDR3 has 14 residues. Germline V CDR1 and CDR2: SGHNT, YENEEA. Trimming shortened V by 5 bases and J by 5 bases, and 13 bases separated the two germline ends. The CDR3 DNA reads as TGTGCCAGCAGCGGGGGACTTCAGGACAATGAGCAGTTCTTC. Translation: CASSGGLQDNEQFF.

The chain couples TRBV4-1 to TRBJ2-7, with TRBD2 matching 7 bases. With 3 bases clipped from V and 1 base from J, the junction kept 3 bases outside the gene matches. The length of the CDR3 is 14 residues. CDR1 and CDR2 (germline): MGHRA, YSYEKL. In DNA, the CDR3 is TGCGCCAGCAGCCACCAGGGAGGGTCCTACGAGCAGTACTTC. Translating it yields CASSHQGGSYEQYF.

This clone was seen a single time. V gene TRBV28 combines with J gene TRBJ1-5; a weak D match, TRBD1 (5 bases). V gave up 4 bases and J gave up 4 bases, with 29 bases separating them. Looked up from germline, CDR1 is MDHEN and CDR2 is SYDVKM. This CDR3 contains 20 residues. CDR3 DNA sequence: TGTGCCAGCAGTTCGCCTGCTGAAATCAGGGAATTGCCTAAAAATCAGCCCCAGCATTTT. Protein sequence: CASSSPAEIRELPKNQPQHF. Together with reference TRBV28 and TRBJ1-5, the CDR3 gives the full variable domain: DVKVTQSSRYLVKRTGEKVFLECVQDMDHENMFWYRQDPGLGLRLIYFSYDVKMKEKGDIPEGYSVSREKKERFSLILESASTNQTSMYLCASSSPAEIRELPKNQPQHFGDGTRLSIL.

The rearrangement links TRBV3-1 (or the pseudogene TRBV3-2) to TRBJ1-1, with D tentatively TRBD1 (5 bases). V was trimmed by 1 base and J by 8 bases, leaving 11 bases between them. The CDR3 has 13 residues. Germline CDR1 and CDR2: LGHDT and YNNKEL (reference sequence). Here the CDR3 DNA reads TGTGCCAGCAGCCAAGTAGGGGCCAAGGAAGCTTTCTTT. Residues: CASSQVGAKEAFF.

The gene calls are TRBV11-1 and TRBJ2-2, with D maybe TRBD2 (7 bases). The CDR3 runs to 15 residues. V dropped 5 bases and J dropped 4 bases, with 14 bases sitting between them. The germline V gene encodes CDR1 SGHAT and CDR2 FQDESV (reference sequence). CDR3 protein: CASSGGRGGTGELFF. For the CDR3, the DNA is TGTGCCAGCAGCGGGGGCCGCGGGGGCACCGGGGAGCTGTTTTTT.

This clone occurred once. The J gene is TRBJ2-1, the V gene TRBV3-1 (or the pseudogene TRBV3-2); 8 nucleotides match TRBD2. The length of the CDR3 is 19 residues. The germline V gene has CDR1 LGHDT and CDR2 YNNKEL (reference sequence). Trimming removed 4 bases from V and 7 bases from J; junction bases left unmatched: 21. CDR3 amino acids: CASSPVGGATVGLVNEQFF. The CDR3 region has the DNA TGTGCCAGCAGCCCTGTCGGGGGGGCAACCGTCGGACTTGTAAATGAGCAGTTCTTC.

V and J are TRBV10-3 and TRBJ2-7, with 7 positions matching TRBD2. This CDR3 is 19 amino acids long. J was trimmed by 0 bases and V by 3 bases; bases with no gene match: 17. Germline V gene sequence: CDR1 ENHRY, CDR2 SYGVKD. For the CDR3, the DNA is TGTGCCATCAGTGAATTAAATGGTGAACTAGCGATAGCCTCCTACGAGCAGTACTTC. This gives the protein CAISELNGELAIASYEQYF.

The rearrangement uses TRBV5-1 and TRBJ1-6; tentative D call: TRBD1 (6 bases). There are 14 residues in the CDR3. Looked up from germline, CDR1 is SGHRS and CDR2 is YFSETQ. The V gene lost 4 bases and the J gene lost 9 bases, with 14 bases spanning the gap. The CDR3 coding sequence is TGCGCCAGCAGCCCGGGACAAGTTGGTTCACCCCTCCACTTT. Translation gives CASSPGQVGSPLHF.

V gene TRBV5-4 combines with J gene TRBJ1-2; 11 bases line up with TRBD1. The CDR3 totals 16 residues. Unmatched junction bases numbered 6, after V lost 4 bases and J lost 1 base. Germline loops: CDR1 SGHNT, CDR2 YYREEE (reference sequence). The CDR3, as DNA: TGTGCCAGCAGCAATGGACAGGGGGCGATTAACTATGGCTACACCTTC. Translating gives CASSNGQGAINYGYTF. Variable domain in full (rest from reference TRBV5-4 and TRBJ1-2): ETGVTQSPTHLIKTRGQQVTLRCSSQSGHNTVSWYQQALGQGPQFIFQYYREEENGRGNFPPRFSGLQFPNYSSELNVNALELDDSALYLCASSNGQGAINYGYTFGSGTRLTVV.

This chain uses TRBV6-1 with TRBJ1-6; D gene ambiguous. Germline values: CDR1 MNHNS, CDR2 SASEGT. V shed 3 bases and J shed 5 bases, with 14 bases lying between them. The CDR3 consists of 16 residues. The CDR3 nucleotides are TGTGCCAGCAGTGATCCCCCGGCAGGAAATAATTCACCCCTCCACTTT. This codes for CASSDPPAGNNSPLHF.

The rearrangement links TRBV5-6 to TRBJ2-4; 8 bases align to TRBD1. Per germline, CDR1 SGHDT and CDR2 YYEEEE. V lost 4 bases, J lost 1 base, and 10 bases stayed unmatched. The CDR3 is 17 amino acids. The CDR3 DNA reads as TGTGCCAGCAGCGGGGCAGGGGGCTGGTCGGCCAAAAACATTCAGTACTTC. Its protein product is CASSGAGGWSAKNIQYF.

This clone came up once. V usage is TRBV6-6 and J usage is TRBJ1-1, with 7 bases that match TRBD1. The CDR3 has 13 amino acids. Germline values: CDR1 MNHNY, CDR2 SVGAGI (reference sequence). V gave up 4 bases and J gave up 5 bases; unmatched junction bases: 4. The CDR3 spells CASSLQGWTEAFF. CDR3 coding DNA: TGTGCCAGCAGTTTACAGGGGTGGACTGAAGCTTTCTTT.

The chain couples TRBV18 to TRBJ2-5, with D possibly matching TRBD2 (5 bases). The germline V gene encodes CDR1 KGHSH and CDR2 LQKENI. The CDR3 is 13 amino acids. Trimming pared 8 bases from V and 5 bases from J, leaving 15 bases between. The CDR3, as DNA: TGTGCCAGCCAACGGGATTGGAGGGAGACCCAGTACTTC. Protein product: CASQRDWRETQYF.

The chain employs TRBV6-2 or TRBV6-3 and TRBJ1-2; D is possibly TRBD1 (5 bases). The germline V gene encodes CDR1 MNHEY and CDR2 SVGEGT. The CDR3 contains 15 residues. V lost 5 bases and J 4 bases, leaving 17 bases between the germline ends. CDR3 bases: TGTGCCAGCAGTCCCTCCTGGACAAGCCCCTATGGCTACACCTTC. Its protein is CASSPSWTSPYGYTF.

The chain recombines TRBV29-1 with TRBJ2-5; 7 bases align to TRBD1. This CDR3 has 13 residues. Germline V lookup: CDR1 SQVTM, CDR2 ANQGSEA. V lost 4 bases and J lost 2; bases outside the gene matches: 4. In DNA, the CDR3 is TGCAGCGTTGCTGACAGGGCGCAAGAGACCCAGTACTTC. Translating gives CSVADRAQETQYF.

The chain uses TRBV11-2 and TRBJ2-1, with TRBD2 as a possible D gene (6 bases). V lost 4 bases, J lost 3 bases, and 16 bases lay in between. The CDR3 is 16 residues long. Germline assignment: CDR1 SGHAT and CDR2 FQNNGV. The CDR3 sequence is CASSSSTGVSYNEQFF. In DNA, the CDR3 is TGTGCCAGCAGCTCGAGTACGGGAGTAAGCTACAATGAGCAGTTCTTC.

The gene calls are TRBV3-1 (or the pseudogene TRBV3-2) and TRBJ1-2; TRBD1 might be the D (5 bases). CDR1 and CDR2 (germline): LGHDT, YNNKEL (reference sequence). Trimming removed 7 bases from V and 9 bases from J, with 27 bases in between. The CDR3 extends over 16 amino acids. CDR3 amino acids: CASTNGRDSHPGRYTF. DNA of the CDR3: TGTGCCAGCACTAACGGACGGGACTCTCACCCGGGTCGCTACACCTTC.

The V gene is TRBV30, the J gene TRBJ1-2, with D uncertain. Germline loops: CDR1 GTSNPN, CDR2 SVGIG (reference sequence). The CDR3 runs to 12 residues. V was shortened by 4 bases and J by 4 bases, with 10 bases between the two germline ends. CDR3 protein: CAWTPEAYGYTF. The DNA of the CDR3 is TGTGCCTGGACCCCGGAGGCCTATGGCTACACCTTC.

The rearrangement joins TRBV6-5 to TRBJ2-7, with 12 positions matching TRBD1. Germline values: CDR1 MNHEY, CDR2 SVGAGI. CDR3 length: 15 residues. The ends lost 4 bases at V and 7 bases at J; junction bases unmatched: 8. For the CDR3, the DNA is TGTGCCAGCAGTTCCGCCGGGACAGGGGGCGGGGAGCAGTACTTC. It is translated as CASSSAGTGGGEQYF.